The text below deals with one T cell receptor beta chain. Its antigen is unidentified. The PCR ran on 60 Vbeta and 13 Jbeta primers. Profiling relied on immunoSEQ multiplex PCR, and the TCRdb table lists in-frame clones only, not all of them. Of approximately 100,000 clones listed, more than 75% are singletons. The entry originates in a study of cytomegalovirus exposure and HLA in healthy donors. Whole-study findings and limits: It was likely that a cluster of highly shared sequence variants was a sequencing artifact. A list of 150 or so TCR beta chains associated with cytomegalovirus was given.

The V and J ends lost 5 bases and 7 bases respectively, with 18 bases between them. This CDR3 spans 14 amino acids. The germline V gene has CDR1 SEHNR and CDR2 FQNEAQ (reference sequence). The TCR originated in a man aged 25 to 40 in good health and CMV-seropositive. The genes are TRBV7-9 and TRBJ2-7; D is ambiguous. Sequencing was carried out using PBMCs. For the CDR3, the DNA is TGTGCCAGCAGCCAACTTAGTATCTATACTGAGCAGTACTTC. Translated, it gives CASSQLSIYTEQYF.